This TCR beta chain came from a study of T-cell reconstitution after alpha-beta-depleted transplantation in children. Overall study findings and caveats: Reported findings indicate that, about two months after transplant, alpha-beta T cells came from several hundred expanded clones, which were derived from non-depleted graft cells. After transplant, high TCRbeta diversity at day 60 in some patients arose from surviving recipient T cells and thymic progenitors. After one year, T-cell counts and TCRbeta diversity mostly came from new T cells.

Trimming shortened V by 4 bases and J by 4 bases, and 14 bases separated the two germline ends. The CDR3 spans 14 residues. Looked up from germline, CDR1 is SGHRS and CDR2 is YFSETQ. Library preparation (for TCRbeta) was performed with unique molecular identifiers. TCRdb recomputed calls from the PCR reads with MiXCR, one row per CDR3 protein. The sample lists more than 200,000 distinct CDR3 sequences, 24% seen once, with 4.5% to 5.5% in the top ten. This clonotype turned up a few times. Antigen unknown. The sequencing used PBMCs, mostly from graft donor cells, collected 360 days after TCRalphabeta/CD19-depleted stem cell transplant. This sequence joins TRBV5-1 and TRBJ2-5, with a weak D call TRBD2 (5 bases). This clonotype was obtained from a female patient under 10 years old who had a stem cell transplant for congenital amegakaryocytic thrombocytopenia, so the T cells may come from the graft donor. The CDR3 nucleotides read TGCGCCAGCAGCCCCCTGAGCGGCGGAGAGACCCAGTACTTC. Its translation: CASSPLSGGETQYF.